The 8 T cell receptor beta chains reported below all come from one sample, sequenced in a study of blood T cells in healthy people across ages. A second PCR, run for about 7 to 11 cycles, used a sample-barcoded 5' primer plus a J-beta primer mix. TCRdb fed the 5' RACE reads into MiXCR, producing one record per CDR3 protein. The top ten hold more than 20% of the sample, which has fewer than 2 million distinct CDR3 sequences, approximately 40% seen once. Sample: blood. Source of these receptors: a human donor in good health.

This clonotype was picked up a small number of times. The chain is built from TRBV4-1 and TRBJ2-3, with D perhaps matching TRBD1 (5 bases). V was shortened by 0 bases and J by 0 bases, with 10 bases between the two germline ends. Germline CDR1 and CDR2: MGHRA and YSYEKL. This CDR3 has 16 amino acids. Here the CDR3 DNA reads TGCGCCAGCAGCCAAGATCAGGGTATGAGCACAGATACGCAGTATTTT. Amino acid sequence: CASSQDQGMSTDTQYF.

V and J are TRBV6-2 or TRBV6-3 and TRBJ2-7; TRBD2 matches 7 bases. Unmatched junction bases numbered 10, after V lost 6 bases and J lost 2 bases. Germline values: CDR1 MNHEY, CDR2 SVGEGT. CDR3 size: 15 residues. The CDR3 here is CASSLGDYFTYEQYF. CDR3 nucleotides: TGTGCCAGCAGCCTCGGGGACTACTTTACCTACGAGCAGTACTTC.

Only one count was recorded for this clonotype. This chain uses TRBV7-2 with TRBJ1-2; D is possibly TRBD1 (6 bases). Germline V CDR1 and CDR2: SGHTA, FQGNSA. There are 13 residues in the CDR3. V was cut by 3 bases and J by 6 bases, with 11 bases left in between. The CDR3 nucleotides are TGTGCCAGCAGCTTCGACAGGAGGAATGGCTACACCTTC. It codes for CASSFDRRNGYTF.

This sequence joins TRBV20-1 and TRBJ1-5, with D possibly being TRBD1 (6 bases). The germline CDR1 and CDR2 sequences are DFQATT and SNEGSKA (reference sequence). With 5 bases removed from V and 4 bases from J, the gap between germline ends came to 15 bases. This CDR3 has 14 residues. This chain's CDR3 is CSAYRRGANQPQHF. Written as DNA, the CDR3 is TGCAGTGCTTACAGGCGGGGGGCGAATCAGCCCCAGCATTTT.

This chain uses TRBV3-1 with TRBJ1-2, with D possibly matching TRBD1 (5 bases). The V gene lost 2 bases and the J gene lost 5 bases, with 12 bases spanning the gap. Looked up from germline, CDR1 is LGHDT and CDR2 is YNNKEL (reference sequence). The CDR3 has 14 amino acids. Written as DNA, the CDR3 is TGTGCCAGCAGCCAAACCGACAGCCGATATGGCTACACCTTC. It translates to CASSQTDSRYGYTF.

This chain uses TRBV29-1 with TRBJ1-4; 8 nucleotides agree with TRBD1. With V trimmed by 3 bases and J by 8 bases, 8 bases remained unmatched. This CDR3 has 14 residues. CDR1 is SQVTM and CDR2 is ANQGSEA in the germline V gene. For the CDR3, the DNA is TGCAGCGTTGATATCGGGACAGGTAGCGAAAAACTGTTTTTT. The encoded protein is CSVDIGTGSEKLFF.

This clonotype appeared a few times. V gene TRBV28 combines with J gene TRBJ2-4; D not certain. Germline-derived CDR1 and CDR2 are MDHEN and SYDVKM. CDR3 length: 12 amino acids. Trimming took 4 bases from V and 9 from J, leaving 10 bases between them. The CDR3 nucleotides are TGTGCCAGCAGTTCAACCCGGCCCATTCAGTACTTC. Amino acid sequence: CASSSTRPIQYF.

In this sample, this clonotype turned up a few times. The chain carries TRBV20-1 and TRBJ1-2; 8 bases map to TRBD1. The V gene's germline CDR1 is DFQATT and CDR2 SNEGSKA (reference sequence). CDR3 length equals 14 residues. The J segment lost 3 bases and the V segment lost 6 bases, leaving 9 bases of the junction unmatched. The CDR3 protein is CSAWTGLLDYGYTF. DNA for the CDR3: TGCAGTGCATGGACAGGGTTGCTCGACTATGGCTACACCTTC.